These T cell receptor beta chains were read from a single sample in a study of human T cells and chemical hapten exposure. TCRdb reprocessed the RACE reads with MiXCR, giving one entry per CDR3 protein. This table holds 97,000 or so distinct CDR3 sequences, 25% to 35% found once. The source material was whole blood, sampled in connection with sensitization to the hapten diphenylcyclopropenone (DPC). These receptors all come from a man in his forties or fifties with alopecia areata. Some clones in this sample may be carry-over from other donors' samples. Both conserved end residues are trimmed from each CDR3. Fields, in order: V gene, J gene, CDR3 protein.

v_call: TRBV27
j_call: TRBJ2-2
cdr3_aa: ASSRTGPGELF

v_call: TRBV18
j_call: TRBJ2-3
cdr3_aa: ASSPGIAADTQY

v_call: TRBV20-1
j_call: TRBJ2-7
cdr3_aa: SALAGVYEQY

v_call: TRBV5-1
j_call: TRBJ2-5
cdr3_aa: ASSLQREETQY

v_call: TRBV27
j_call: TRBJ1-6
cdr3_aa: ASSPALPGQTYNSPLH

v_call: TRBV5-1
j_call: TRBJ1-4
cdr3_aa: ASSLEGQGKLF

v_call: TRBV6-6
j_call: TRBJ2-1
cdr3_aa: ASSYSAENNEQF

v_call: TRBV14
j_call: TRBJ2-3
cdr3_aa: ASSRNPTTQY

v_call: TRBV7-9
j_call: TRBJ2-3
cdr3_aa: ASSVRQGAADTQY

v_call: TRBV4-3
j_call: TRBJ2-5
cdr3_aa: ASSQDLGEMETQY

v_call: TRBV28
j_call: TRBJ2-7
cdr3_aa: ASSLGGYEQY

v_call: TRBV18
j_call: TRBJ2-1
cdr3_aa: ASSLGTGENEQF

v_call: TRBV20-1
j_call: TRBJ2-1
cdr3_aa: SARAVVAGVTNEQF

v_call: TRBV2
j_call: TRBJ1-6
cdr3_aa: ASTFARGSSYNSPLH

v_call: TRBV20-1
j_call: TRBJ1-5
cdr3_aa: SAKPGGRSNQPQH

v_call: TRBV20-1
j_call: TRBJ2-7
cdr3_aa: SAPAQGTIGSGEQY

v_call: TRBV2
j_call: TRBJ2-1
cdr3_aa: ASSEQGLSYNEQF

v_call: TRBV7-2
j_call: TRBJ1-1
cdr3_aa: ASSVDRKNTEAF

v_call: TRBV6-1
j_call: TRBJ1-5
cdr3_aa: ASSEWLGVGNQPQH

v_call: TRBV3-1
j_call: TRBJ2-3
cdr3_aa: ASSPGGSQY

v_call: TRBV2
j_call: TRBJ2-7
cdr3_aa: ASSEPYEQY

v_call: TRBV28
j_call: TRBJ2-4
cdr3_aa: ASSSGASAKNIQY

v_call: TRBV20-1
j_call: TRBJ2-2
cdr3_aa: SATSRDRDPGELF

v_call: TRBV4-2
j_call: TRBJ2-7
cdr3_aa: ASSRVERTRRVYEQY

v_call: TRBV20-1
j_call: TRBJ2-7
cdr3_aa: SAEELLRSSYEQY

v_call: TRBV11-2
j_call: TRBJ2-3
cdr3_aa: ASSTLGTQY

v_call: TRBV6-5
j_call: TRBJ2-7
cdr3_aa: ASSWGRRGHYEQY

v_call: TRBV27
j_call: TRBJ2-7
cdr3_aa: ASKLSRELANYEQY

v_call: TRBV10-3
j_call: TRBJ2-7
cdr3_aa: AIRRQGESYEQY

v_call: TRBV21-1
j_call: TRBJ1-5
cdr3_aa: PKQSQGYNNQPQH

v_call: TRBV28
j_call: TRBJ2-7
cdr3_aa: ASGIEQY

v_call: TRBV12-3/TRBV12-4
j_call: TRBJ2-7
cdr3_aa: ASSFAPRGPYEQY

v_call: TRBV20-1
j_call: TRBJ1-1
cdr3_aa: SASRQGYTEAF

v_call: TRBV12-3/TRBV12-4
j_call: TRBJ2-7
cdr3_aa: ASKPTGETSEQY

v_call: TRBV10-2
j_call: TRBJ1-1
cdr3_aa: ASSGGFEAF

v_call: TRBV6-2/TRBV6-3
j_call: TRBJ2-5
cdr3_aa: ASRPTGLLEETQY

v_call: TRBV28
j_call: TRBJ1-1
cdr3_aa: ASSLIRGGEAF

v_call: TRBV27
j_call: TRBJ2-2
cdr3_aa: ASSRSAGELF

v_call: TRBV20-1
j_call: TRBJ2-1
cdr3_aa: SAADRVSSYNEQF

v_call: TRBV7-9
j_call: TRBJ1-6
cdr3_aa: ASSSNYNSPLH

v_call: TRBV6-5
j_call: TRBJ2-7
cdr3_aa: ASSYSRSGLVSYEQY

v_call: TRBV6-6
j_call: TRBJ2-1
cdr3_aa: ASSYSGIGNEQF

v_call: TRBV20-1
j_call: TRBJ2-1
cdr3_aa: SARSLRTSGTGEQF

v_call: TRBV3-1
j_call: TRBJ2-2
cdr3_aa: ASSLISGRGAGELF

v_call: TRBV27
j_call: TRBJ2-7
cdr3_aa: ASSLTGASYEQY

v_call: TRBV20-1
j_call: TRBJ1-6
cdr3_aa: SARVDRTNSPLH

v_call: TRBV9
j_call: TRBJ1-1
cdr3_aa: ASSSLTGDTEAF

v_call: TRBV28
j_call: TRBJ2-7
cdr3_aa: ASKRTGGSYEQY

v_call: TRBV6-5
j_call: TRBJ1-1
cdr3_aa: ASSYSMVGAARTEAF

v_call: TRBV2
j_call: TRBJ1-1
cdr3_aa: ASSKWNTEAF

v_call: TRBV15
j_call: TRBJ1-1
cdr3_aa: ATSRDPGGYVLSANTEAF